This TCR beta chain came from a study of T cell responses to AZD1222 COVID-19 vaccine. The CDR3 is 13 amino acids. The ends were cut back, 1 base at V and 7 bases at J, with 11 bases in the middle. Per germline, CDR1 MDHEN and CDR2 SYDVKM. Some clones are missing from TCRdb's copy, which holds only in-frame ones; the method was immunoSEQ multiplex PCR. Of over 75,000 clones in the sample, approximately 92% were seen once. The material was peripheral blood, obtained on day 0 of AZD1222 vaccination. The V and J genes are TRBV28 and TRBJ2-7; no definite D call. The clonotype was recovered from an adult in good health. The CDR3 DNA reads TGTGCCAGCAGTTTATTACGATCCCGAGAGCAGTACTTC. Amino acids: CASSLLRSREQYF.